Each of the 20 T cell receptor delta chains below was sequenced from the same sample in a study of gamma-delta T cells after stem cell transplantation. TCRdb repeated clone calling on the RT-PCR reads with CATT. The sample contains 2,500 to 3,000 delta-chain clones, just over 2.5% of which appear only once. The sample comprised gamma-delta T cells. These receptors all stem from a human donor. It is not recorded whose cells these are; they may come from a transplant donor.

In its sample, this clone ranks as large. In the same sample, other DNA sequences code for this CDR3. The V call is TRDV2, the J call TRDJ1; 10 positions match TRDD3. Germline lookup yields CDR1 GEAIGNYY and CDR2 EKD. Germline trimming cut 1 base from V and 4 bases from J; bases unmatched to any gene: 11. The CDR3 is made up of 17 amino acids. The CDR3 nucleotides are TGTGCCTGTGACACGGTTGAAGGGGGATACGCGGTCGATAAACTCATCTTT. This sequence encodes CACDTVEGGYAVDKLIF.

CDR3 DNA sequence: TGTGCCTGTGACACCCTGGGGGATACTCACGATAAACTCATCTTT. The encoded protein is CACDTLGDTHDKLIF. The chain has TRDV2 and TRDJ1; TRDD3 aligns across 11 bases. The CDR3 sequence is 15 residues long. The V gene's germline CDR1 is GEAIGNYY and CDR2 EKD. V lost 0 bases to trimming and J lost 4 bases; unmatched junction nucleotides: 3.

This clone was counted only a few times. TCRdb's protein for this DNA is that of a much larger clone and differs from the translation at residue 9, likely a read error; the protein shown is the DNA translation. The genes are TRDV2 and TRDJ1; 7 bases agree with TRDD3. V dropped 1 base and J dropped 9; count of bases not matched to a gene: 16. In germline, CDR1 is GEAIGNYY, CDR2 EKD. The CDR3 loop spans 16 amino acids. The CDR3 reads CACDTVGDPPMGELIF. The CDR3 nucleotides read TGTGCCTGTGACACGGTGGGGGACCCTCCTATGGGGGAACTCATCTTT.

This clone has ten or more counts. A read error is the likely source, as a far larger clone sits one nucleotide away. This sequence joins TRDV2 and TRDJ1; 7 positions agree with TRDD3. Germline V gene lookup returns CDR1 GEAIGNYY and CDR2 EKD. J was trimmed by 0 bases and V by 0 bases; bases with no gene match: 15. The CDR3 is 19 amino acids. The CDR3 loop is CACDTVLGNPFPYTDKLIF. The CDR3 region has the DNA TGTGCCTGTGACACCGTACTGGGGAATCCGTTCCCGTACACCGATAAACTCATCTTT.

In regard to this clone: TCRdb attributes to this sequence the protein of a much larger clone, which differs from the DNA translation at residue 4; a read error is likely, and the protein displayed is translated from the DNA. In DNA form, the CDR3 reads TGTGCCTGTGGCCCCGTACTGGGGGACTTCTCTCGGGATAAACTCATCTTT. It specifies CACGPVLGDFSRDKLIF. The V gene is TRDV2, the J gene TRDJ1; 9 positions match TRDD3. This CDR3 is 17 amino acids long. Unmatched junction bases numbered 17, after V lost 5 bases and J lost 5 bases. CDR1 is GEAIGNYY and CDR2 is EKD in the germline V gene.

About this clone itself: TCRdb's entry gives the protein of a much larger clone, which mismatches this DNA's translation at residue 3, likely from a read error; the protein reported here is translated from the DNA. Here the CDR3 reads CARDTVVGGVRDKLIF. DNA for the CDR3: TGTGCCCGTGACACCGTAGTGGGGGGAGTTCGTGATAAACTCATCTTT. The genes are TRDV2 and TRDJ1; the D gene is possibly TRDD3 (6 bases). Germline CDR1 is GEAIGNYY and CDR2 is EKD. This CDR3 has 16 amino acids.

CDR3 bases: TGTGCCTGTGACACCGTTCGCGCTGGGGGGGGGACCGATAAACTCATCTTT. This sequence encodes CACDTVRAGGGTDKLIF. The chain uses TRDV2 and TRDJ1, with 7 bases lining up with TRDD3. CDR1 GEAIGNYY and CDR2 EKD come from the germline V gene. The CDR3 contains 17 residues. Trimming at V came to 0 bases and at J to 2 bases, leaving 11 bases not matched to a gene.

This clone was detected a few times. Since a much larger clone is just one base distant, this may be a read error. Other DNA sequences within the sample encode an identical CDR3. The rearrangement joins TRDV2 to TRDJ1; 10 bases fit TRDD3. The CDR3 consists of 19 residues. Germline V gene lookup returns CDR1 GEAIGNYY and CDR2 EKD. The DNA of the CDR3 is TGTGCCTGCGACACGTTAAAGGGGGATACGTGGTCTAGCACCGATAAACTCATCTTT. Translation gives CACDTLKGDTWSSTDKLIF.

The table lists this clone with a few counts. The protein given by TCRdb reflects a much larger clone and differs at residue 4 from this DNA's translation, likely from a read error; the protein shown is the DNA's translation. The CDR3 bases are TGTGCCTGTGGCACCGTTGCTCGGGGGATACAAGGGCGAGATAAACTCATCTTT. Its translation: CACGTVARGIQGRDKLIF. This rearrangement joins TRDV2 to TRDJ1; TRDD3 matches at 9 bases. CDR1 is GEAIGNYY, CDR2 EKD, per germline. CDR3 length equals 18 residues.

This clone was observed a few times. The TCRdb protein, from a much larger clone, departs from this DNA's translation at residue 16, likely by read error; the protein shown derives from the DNA. The genes are TRDV2 and TRDJ3; 12 bases line up with TRDD3. This CDR3 is built from 18 residues. Germline CDR1 reads GEAIGNYY; CDR2 reads EKD. The DNA for the CDR3 is TGTGCCTGTGACAGTACTGGGGGATACTCCTGGGACACCCGACAGACGTTTTTC. This codes for CACDSTGGYSWDTRQTFF.

This clone is deemed medium-sized. The rearrangement uses TRDV2 and TRDJ1; 11 bases align to TRDD3. In germline, CDR1 is GEAIGNYY, CDR2 EKD. Trimming removed 0 bases from V and 3 bases from J; junction bases left unmatched: 8. This CDR3 is built from 17 residues. As DNA, the CDR3 is TGTGCCTGTGACACCGGTTTTGGGGGATACGCCGCCGATAAACTCATCTTT. Residues: CACDTGFGGYAADKLIF.

Remarks on this clone: The junction departs from germline at one end; a sequencing error may be responsible. This chain connects TRDV2 to TRDJ1; 10 positions agree with TRDD3. Per the germline V gene, CDR1 is GEAIGNYY and CDR2 is EKD. This CDR3 has 16 amino acids. CDR3 sequence: CACDPLAMGDTDKPIF. CDR3 bases: TGTGCCTGTGACCCCCTCGCAATGGGGGATACCGATAAACCCATCTTT.

This clone was found a few times. Only one base separates this from a far larger clonotype, so it likely reflects a read error. This CDR3 is also generated by other DNA sequences in the sample. The chain is built from TRDV2 and TRDJ1; D is possibly TRDD3 (6 bases). From germline, CDR1 is GEAIGNYY and CDR2 EKD. Between the trimmed V and J ends, which lost 1 base and 1 base, there was a span of 27 bases. This CDR3 is built from 20 residues. The CDR3 nucleotides are TGTGCCTGTGACACGGTCTATGGGGGGGACACGCGGGGGGCCACCGATAAACTCATCTTT. Protein product: CACDTVYGGDTRGATDKLIF.

This clone was seen a handful of times. The TCRdb protein comes from a much larger clone and disagrees with this DNA's translation at residue 5, likely due to a read error; the protein given here is derived from the DNA. The V and J genes are TRDV2 and TRDJ1; 10 bases align to TRDD3. There are 21 residues in the CDR3. V trimming: 2 bases; J trimming: 0 bases; junction bases outside the gene matches: 20. CDR1 and CDR2 from the germline V gene are GEAIGNYY and EKD. CDR3: CACDILLPPNTGGSYTDKLIF. The CDR3 DNA sequence: TGTGCCTGTGACATTCTCCTACCCCCCAATACTGGGGGATCGTACACCGATAAACTCATCTTT.

This clone turned up a few times. A read error is likely here: a far larger clone is one base away. This CDR3 reads CACDLTGRADKLIF. Written as DNA, the CDR3 is TGTGCCTGTGACCTGACTGGGAGGGCCGATAAACTCATCTTT. The chain recombines TRDV2 with TRDJ1; possibly TRDD3 for D (6 bases). The CDR3 is made up of 14 amino acids. Germline lookup yields CDR1 GEAIGNYY and CDR2 EKD. Between the trimmed V and J ends, which lost 3 bases and 3 bases, there was a span of 13 bases.

On this clone: TCRdb's entry gives the protein of a much larger clone, which mismatches this DNA's translation at residue 15, likely from a read error; the protein reported here is translated from the DNA. The chain recombines TRDV2 with TRDJ1, with 8 bases aligning to TRDD3. This CDR3 region has 19 residues. The germline CDR1 and CDR2 sequences are GEAIGNYY and EKD. Here the CDR3 reads CACDTVRDTTLVYTYKLIF. CDR3 nucleotides: TGTGCCTGTGACACCGTACGGGATACGACGCTTGTATACACCTATAAACTCATCTTT.

In its sample, this clone ranks as large. This chain uses TRDV2 with TRDJ1; D gene uncertain. The V gene lost 0 bases and the J gene lost 0 bases, with 7 bases spanning the gap. The germline CDR1 and CDR2 sequences are GEAIGNYY and EKD. The CDR3 is made up of 14 amino acids. In DNA form, the CDR3 reads TGTGCCTGTGACACCGTGGGCAACACCGATAAACTCATCTTT. Its protein product is CACDTVGNTDKLIF.

This clone has more than one count but fewer than ten. This chain links TRDV2 with TRDJ3; 8 bases fit TRDD3. The J segment lost 1 base and the V segment lost 5 bases, leaving 9 bases of the junction unmatched. This CDR3 is 18 amino acids long. Germline lookup yields CDR1 GEAIGNYY and CDR2 EKD. This chain's CDR3 is CACADLGEPSWDTRQMFF. In DNA form, the CDR3 reads TGTGCCTGTGCGGATCTGGGGGAGCCGTCCTGGGACACCCGACAGATGTTTTTC.

This clone was counted a few times. A read error likely explains this, since a far larger clone differs by one base. The sample contains more than one DNA sequence encoding this CDR3. This chain connects TRDV2 to TRDJ1, with D perhaps TRDD3 (5 bases). Germline CDR1 is GEAIGNYY and CDR2 is EKD. The CDR3 covers 15 residues. The ends were cut back, 0 bases at V and 11 bases at J, with 21 bases in the middle. The CDR3: CACDTVGDIGESLIF. The CDR3 region has the DNA TGTGCCTGTGACACCGTTGGAGATATAGGGGAGTCGCTCATCTTT.

By frequency in the sample, this clone is medium-sized. This likely came from a read error, as a far larger clone is one base away. At the DNA level, this CDR3 is encoded by other sequences in the same sample as well. The rearrangement joins TRDV2 to TRDJ1; TRDD3 agrees at 8 bases. The CDR3 is 13 residues long. CDR1 is GEAIGNYY, CDR2 EKD, per germline. CDR3 bases: TGTGCCTGCGACACTTGGGGGATCGACAAACTCATCTTT. Protein sequence: CACDTWGIDKLIF.